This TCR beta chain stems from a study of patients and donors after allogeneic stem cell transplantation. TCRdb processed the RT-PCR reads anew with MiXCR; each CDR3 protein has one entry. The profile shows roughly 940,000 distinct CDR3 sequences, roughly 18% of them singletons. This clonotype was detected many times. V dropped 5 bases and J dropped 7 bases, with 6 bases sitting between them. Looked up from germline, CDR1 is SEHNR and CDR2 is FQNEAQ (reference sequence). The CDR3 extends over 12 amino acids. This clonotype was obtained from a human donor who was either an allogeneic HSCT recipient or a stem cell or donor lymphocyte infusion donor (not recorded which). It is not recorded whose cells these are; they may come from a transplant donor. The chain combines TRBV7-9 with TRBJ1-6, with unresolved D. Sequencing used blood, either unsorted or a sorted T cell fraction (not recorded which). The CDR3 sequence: CASSPGNSPLHF. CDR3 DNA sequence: TGTGCCAGCAGCCCCGGGAATTCACCCCTCCACTTT.